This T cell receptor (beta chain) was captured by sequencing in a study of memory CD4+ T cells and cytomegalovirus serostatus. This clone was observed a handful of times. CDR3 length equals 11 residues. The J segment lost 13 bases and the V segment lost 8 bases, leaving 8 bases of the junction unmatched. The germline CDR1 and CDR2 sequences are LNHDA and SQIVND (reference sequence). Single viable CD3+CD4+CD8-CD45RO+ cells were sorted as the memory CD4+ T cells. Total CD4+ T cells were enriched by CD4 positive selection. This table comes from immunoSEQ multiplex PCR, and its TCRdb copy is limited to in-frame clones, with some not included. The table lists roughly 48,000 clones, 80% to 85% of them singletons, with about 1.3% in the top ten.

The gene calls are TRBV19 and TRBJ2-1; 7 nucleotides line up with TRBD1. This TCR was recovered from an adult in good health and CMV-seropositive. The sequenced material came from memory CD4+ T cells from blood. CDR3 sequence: CASGLRTGQFF. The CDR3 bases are TGTGCCAGTGGACTCCGGACAGGCCAGTTCTTC.